This TCR beta chain stems from a study of blood T cell repertoires in COVID-19. The wider study: T cells, B-cell-depleted T cells, or PBMCs provided the cDNA or gDNA that served as material.

Method: immunoSEQ multiplex PCR; TCRdb's copy keeps in-frame clones and lacks some. The profile shows hundreds of thousands of clones, around nine tenths of them singletons. Sequenced input: peripheral blood. This receptor was taken from a woman in her fifties or sixties who had recovered from COVID-19.

Here the CDR3 reads CASSRTSRSAYEQYF. CDR3 DNA: TGTGCCAGCAGCAGGACTAGCCGTAGTGCCTACGAGCAGTACTTC. The rearrangement links TRBV9 to TRBJ2-7; 8 bases are shared with TRBD2. The CDR3 is made up of 15 amino acids. Germline V CDR1 and CDR2: SGDLS, YYNGEE. J lost 2 bases, V lost 4 bases, and 8 bases had no gene match.